This T cell receptor beta chain stems from a study of CD8+ T cells in alopecia areata. CDR1 and CDR2 (germline): GTSNPN, SVGIG (reference sequence). This CDR3 is built from 13 residues. J was trimmed by 6 bases and V by 0 bases; bases with no gene match: 1. cDNA serving as the sequencing template came from extracted, reverse transcribed RNA. The data were produced by immunoSEQ multiplex PCR, yet TCRdb's version contains in-frame clones alone and is incomplete. The sample includes 110,000 or so clones, 55% to 60% of them seen just once. Treatment meaning: oral pan-JAK inhibitor, 5-10 mg twice daily. The sample in question was CD4+ T cells sorted from blood, obtained at week 24, from a patient treated with tofacitinib. The rearrangement links TRBV30 to TRBJ1-5; 8 bases line up with TRBD1. This sequence was found in a human donor with alopecia areata. The CDR3: CAWSVQGGQPQHF. CDR3 coding DNA: TGTGCCTGGAGTGTACAGGGGGGTCAGCCCCAGCATTTT.